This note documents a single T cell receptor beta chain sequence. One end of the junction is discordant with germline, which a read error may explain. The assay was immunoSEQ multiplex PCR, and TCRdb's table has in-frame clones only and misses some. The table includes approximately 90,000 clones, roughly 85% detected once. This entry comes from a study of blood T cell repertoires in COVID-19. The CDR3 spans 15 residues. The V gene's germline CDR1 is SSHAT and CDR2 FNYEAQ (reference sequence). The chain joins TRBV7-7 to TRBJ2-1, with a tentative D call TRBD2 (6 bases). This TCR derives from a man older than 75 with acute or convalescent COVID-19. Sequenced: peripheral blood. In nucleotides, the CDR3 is TGTGCTAGCAGCTTAGGAGCGGGCGTCCACAATGAGCAGTTCTTC. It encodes CASSLGAGVHNEQFF.